The rows below give T cell receptor beta chains drawn from one sample of a study of preoperative IRX-2 immunotherapy in early breast cancer. Clones were sequenced by immunoSEQ multiplex PCR, and TCRdb holds only the in-frame ones, with some missing. The table records about 32,000 clones, 75% to 90% of them present only once. Sample: lymph node tissue, taken from a patient treated with IRX-2 immunotherapy. The receptors stem from a human donor with breast cancer. The CDR3 runs from the conserved cysteine through the conserved F or W. The D gene is left open where the match is weak. Clone size is given for some rows only: seen once, a few or many times, or a class if the clone is expanded.

D: TRBD1; V: TRBV6-8; J: TRBJ2-2; size: NA; CDR3: CASRSETGGWAGELFF; DNA: TGTGCCAGCAGGTCCGAGACAGGGGGCTGGGCCGGGGAGCTGTTTTTT
D: TRBD2; V: TRBV15; J: TRBJ2-1; size: NA; CDR3: CATSRNSGGVQQFF; DNA: TGTGCCACCAGCAGAAATAGCGGGGGGGTCCAGCAGTTCTTC
D: NA; V: TRBV15; J: TRBJ2-6; size: NA; CDR3: CATSRDRRLDPGANVLTF; DNA: TGTGCCACCAGCAGAGATCGAAGATTGGATCCTGGGGCCAACGTCCTGACTTTC
D: TRBD1; V: TRBV28; J: TRBJ2-7; size: NA; CDR3: CASSPTPGQGSFEQYF; DNA: TGTGCCAGCAGTCCAACTCCGGGACAGGGTTCTTTCGAGCAGTACTTC
D: NA; V: TRBV5-1; J: TRBJ1-4; size: NA; CDR3: CASTQGTDYNSNEKLFF; DNA: TGCGCCAGCACTCAGGGAACGGACTACAACTCTAATGAAAAACTGTTTTTT
D: NA; V: TRBV6-8; J: TRBJ2-1; size: NA; CDR3: CASSDQIYGEQFF; DNA: TGTGCCAGCAGTGACCAGATCTACGGTGAGCAGTTCTTC
D: TRBD2; V: TRBV19; J: TRBJ2-1; size: NA; CDR3: CASTTSGAYNEQFF; DNA: TGTGCCAGTACTACTAGCGGGGCCTACAATGAGCAGTTCTTC
D: NA; V: TRBV18; J: TRBJ2-7; size: NA; CDR3: CASSPMGTYEQYF; DNA: TGTGCCAGCTCACCAATGGGTACCTACGAGCAGTACTTC
D: TRBD1; V: TRBV19; J: TRBJ1-5; size: NA; CDR3: CASSISYRGYQPQHF; DNA: TGTGCCAGTAGTATCTCCTACAGGGGGTATCAGCCCCAGCATTTT
D: NA; V: TRBV23-1; J: TRBJ2-4; size: NA; CDR3: CASSQFPPWQNIQYF; DNA: TGCGCCAGCAGTCAATTTCCGCCTTGGCAAAACATTCAGTACTTC
D: NA; V: TRBV28; J: TRBJ1-6; size: NA; CDR3: CASNLQSLYNSPLHF; DNA: TGTGCCAGCAACCTACAATCCCTCTATAATTCACCCCTCCACTTT
D: NA; V: TRBV6-8; J: TRBJ2-1; size: NA; CDR3: CASSYQTGYNEQFF; DNA: TGTGCCAGCAGTTACCAGACAGGTTACAATGAGCAGTTCTTC
D: NA; V: TRBV6-8; J: TRBJ2-3; size: NA; CDR3: CASRGDRDTTYDTQYF; DNA: TGTGCCAGCCGAGGGGACCGGGACACAACATATGATACGCAGTATTTT
D: NA; V: TRBV18; J: TRBJ2-3; size: few; CDR3: CASSLTGQYTDTQYF; DNA: TGTGCCAGCTCCCTGACGGGGCAGTACACAGATACGCAGTATTTT
D: NA; V: TRBV19; J: TRBJ1-3; size: NA; CDR3: CASSTVPDSGNTIYF; DNA: TGTGCCAGTAGTACTGTACCAGACTCTGGAAACACCATATATTTT